This T cell receptor beta chain is from a study of identical twins listed by TCRdb under 2016. Notes on the research overall: To test whether fetal clonotypes persist, the study used deep sequencing on TCR alpha and beta repertoires from monozygotic twins, unrelated adults of various ages, and cord blood. Replicate twin experiments were performed at different times using different library preparation protocols to rule out contamination.

Every donor was a healthy Caucasian. Three pairs of female monozygotic twins, all aged about 18 to 30 years, were included in the twin cohort. Miltenyi CD45RO+ enrichment and human naive T-cell isolation kits were used to isolate memory (CD45RO+) and naive T cells from PBMC. The method behind the library was 5' RACE. This sample was sequenced with an Illumina HiSeq 2000. Template switching introduced a universal primer binding site; the final cDNA contained a unique molecular identifier, enabling accurate counting of TCR cDNA molecules. Specific primers in the conserved constant-segment region were used to synthesize first-strand cDNA for TCR alpha and beta chains. Each cDNA library was double barcoded, with a SMART-Mk sample barcode plus Illumina barcodes, to control for contamination. TruSeq adapter sequences along with Illumina sample barcodes were introduced in two successive PCR steps. Sequencing of the TCR alpha and beta cDNA libraries was done on the Illumina HiSeq platform using custom primers. In the authors' own workflow: MiGEC processed the raw reads to extract unique molecular identifiers, while MiXCR was used to determine the CDR3 positions. For each individual, recombination models were inferred using an EM algorithm with the repgenHMM and IGoR tools. The analysis of shared clonotypes was done with the tcR package in R, with sharing normalized by the product of cloneset sizes. To study raw recombination without the effects of thymic and clonal selection, out-of-frame nonproductive sequences were analyzed. TCRdb took the public reads, trimmed them with fastp at Q25, ran MiXCR for clone calling and kept in-frame beta chains. Here each entry gathers all rows of one CDR3 protein and keeps the most common genes and DNA. TCRdb's processing, not the authors', yielded these V and J calls. In this sample the table shows about 260,000 distinct CDR3 sequences, 5.5% to 8% of which occur a single time. 3% to 4% of the sample rests with the top ten.

V loses 4 bases at its end and J loses 7 bases; junction bases beyond the gene matches: 5. The CDR3 starts with the cysteine, ends with the phenylalanine, and has 15 residues. The DNA shown is the 45-base CDR3, in frame from base 1. CDR1 and CDR2 are drawn from the germline V gene: KGHDR, SFDVKD. This clonotype was recorded at least ten times. The clone's antigen remains unknown. No base quality information exists; no much larger clone differs at one position. General conclusions and limits of the study: The excess sharing between twins in beta out-of-frame sequences was weaker because fewer shared sequences reduced the signal-to-noise ratio. Fewer insertions were carried by abundant cord blood beta clonotypes; a weaker similar trend was observed in young adult naive repertoires, while no such trend was observed in memory repertoires. Zero-insertion analyses could be partly confounded by invariant T cells such as MAIT and iNKT, though diverse VJ usage argued against such confounding for most clonotypes. Out-of-frame TCR alpha sharing in monozygotic twins was systematically underestimated by recombination models, whereas sharing between unrelated individuals was in agreement with the recombination models. Out-of-frame TCR alpha sequences shared between twins showed an excess of low generation-probability sequences compared with coincidental sharing between unrelated individuals. Because the same donors could not be followed over many years, the conclusions relied on cross-sectional statistical analysis.

This same sample was also taken into another study, of yellow fever vaccine responses in identical twins. The second publication reports: According to the authors, in identical twins the way T cells responded to vaccination appeared partly convergent and partly personalized. Focusing on identical twins, the study followed the T cell clones that responded to the vaccine, and did so with precision.

What was sequenced was memory (CD45RO+) T cells sorted from blood. The intended sense of this specimen's cell subset or site label: CD45RO+ enriched T cells. The source of this sequence is a woman younger than 30 in good health. The chain links TRBV24-1 with TRBJ2-1, with 11 middle bases fitting TRBD1. CDR3 region: CATSETGTGGNEQFF. The nucleotide sequence reads as follows: TGTGCCACCAGTGAGACCGGGACAGGGGGGAATGAGCAGTTCTTC.